Included here is one TCR beta chain sequence, with context. How the authors handled the data: Cell counts per sample came from amplifying reference gene primers. Profiling relied on immunoSEQ multiplex PCR, and the TCRdb table lists in-frame clones only, not all of them. V and J calls and clone size are given by that table; D and trimming were obtained from the DNA. The data show 200,000 to 250,000 clones, approximately 90% seen once. The source of the sample is a study of blood T cell repertoires in COVID-19. Study-wide context: Samples of COVID-19 (acute and convalescent) were obtained from the United States, Italy and Spain. Sample material is recorded as cDNA or gDNA derived from T cells, B-cell-depleted T cells, or PBMCs.

Sequenced: peripheral blood. This clonotype was sampled from a woman aged 18-29 years who had recovered from COVID-19.

CDR3 sequence reads: CASSLVVDNEQFF. In nucleotides, the CDR3 is TGTGCCAGCAGCTTAGTCGTAGACAATGAGCAGTTCTTC. The V gene is TRBV7-7, the J gene TRBJ2-1; D call uncertain. The germline V gene encodes CDR1 SSHAT and CDR2 FNYEAQ (reference sequence). This CDR3 is built from 13 residues. The V gene lost 1 base and the J gene lost 5 bases, with 6 bases spanning the gap.